This T cell receptor (beta chain) was found in a study of blood T cell repertoires in COVID-19. Study overall: Sample material is recorded as cDNA or gDNA derived from T cells, B-cell-depleted T cells, or PBMCs.

Sequencing used immunoSEQ multiplex PCR; TCRdb keeps in-frame clones, though not all of them. Here the sample spans about 500,000 clones, 75% to 90% being singletons. Donors of Cohort 3 who recovered were those that had two negative PCRs, clearance, or symptom resolution. This CDR3 region has 12 residues. Germline values: CDR1 MNHEY, CDR2 SVGAGI. The V and J ends lost 8 bases and 3 bases respectively, with 10 bases between them. Sequences were obtained from PBMCs or T cells enriched from blood (not recorded which). This TCR came from a woman between 18 and 30 years old who had recovered from COVID-19. V gene TRBV6-5 combines with J gene TRBJ1-1, with D maybe TRBD1 (6 bases). The CDR3 sequence: CASGRGDTEAFF. DNA of the CDR3: TGTGCCAGCGGCAGGGGTGACACTGAAGCTTTCTTT.